This T cell receptor beta chain was profiled in a study of breast tumors, draining lymph nodes, adjacent tissues. Trimming removed 0 bases from V and 5 bases from J, with 9 bases in between. CDR3 length: 14 residues. Per germline, CDR1 WNHNN and CDR2 SYGVQD (reference sequence). One entry per CDR3 protein, called by TCRdb with MiXCR from the multiplex PCR reads. The table records about 21,000 distinct CDR3 sequences, roughly 40% of them present only once. Concerning this clonotype itself: Its antigen is unknown.

General study results and limits: Luminal-like breast cancer showed significantly greater tumor-nontumor repertoire similarity than basal-like breast cancer did.

The TCR sequence derives from a female donor with breast cancer. Some clones in this sample may be carry-over from other donors' samples. Sequenced input: breast tumor tissue. The chain employs TRBV10-1 and TRBJ2-3, with D uncertain. The CDR3 DNA reads as TGCGCCAGCAGTGAGTCGTCTACCGGAGATACGCAGTATTTT. Translating gives CASSESSTGDTQYF.